This entry concerns a single T cell receptor (beta chain). These data come from a study of blood T cell repertoires in COVID-19. Generated by immunoSEQ multiplex PCR, the TCRdb table keeps only in-frame clones and is missing some. The data hold about 47,000 clones, with 82% observed a single time. The germline CDR1 and CDR2 sequences are LGHDT and YNNKEL (reference sequence). The CDR3 is made up of 12 amino acids. Trimming removed 0 bases at V and 3 bases at J, with 3 bases between. This sequence joins TRBV3-1 (or the pseudogene TRBV3-2) and TRBJ2-7; D unclear. The receptor comes from a human donor with acute or convalescent COVID-19. The donor label of this sample is uncertain. The source material was peripheral blood. The CDR3 nucleotides read TGTGCCAGCAGCCAAGATTACTACGAGCAGTACTTC. This encodes CASSQDYYEQYF.